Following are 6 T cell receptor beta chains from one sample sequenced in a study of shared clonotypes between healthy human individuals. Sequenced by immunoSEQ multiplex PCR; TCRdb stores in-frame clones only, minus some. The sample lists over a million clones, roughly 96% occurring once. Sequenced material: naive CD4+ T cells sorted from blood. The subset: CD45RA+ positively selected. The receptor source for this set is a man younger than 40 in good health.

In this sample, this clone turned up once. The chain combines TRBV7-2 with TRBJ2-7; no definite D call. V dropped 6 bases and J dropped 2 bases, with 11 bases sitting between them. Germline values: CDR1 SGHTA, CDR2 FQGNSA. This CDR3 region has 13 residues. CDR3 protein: CASSYLKTYEQYF. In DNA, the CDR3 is TGTGCCAGCAGTTACCTCAAAACCTACGAGCAGTACTTC.

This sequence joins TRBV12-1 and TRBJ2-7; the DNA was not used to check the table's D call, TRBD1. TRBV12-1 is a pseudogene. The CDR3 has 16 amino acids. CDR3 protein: CASSGDPGTGQPEQYF. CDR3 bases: TGTGCCAGCAGCGGGGATCCCGGGACAGGCCAACCCGAGCAGTACTTC.

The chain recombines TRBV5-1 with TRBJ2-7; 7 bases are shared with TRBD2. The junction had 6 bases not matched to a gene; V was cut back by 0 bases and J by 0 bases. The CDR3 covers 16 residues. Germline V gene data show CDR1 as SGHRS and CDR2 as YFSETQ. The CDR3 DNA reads TGCGCCAGCAGCTTGGACGGACTAGACCCCTCCTACGAGCAGTACTTC. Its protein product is CASSLDGLDPSYEQYF.

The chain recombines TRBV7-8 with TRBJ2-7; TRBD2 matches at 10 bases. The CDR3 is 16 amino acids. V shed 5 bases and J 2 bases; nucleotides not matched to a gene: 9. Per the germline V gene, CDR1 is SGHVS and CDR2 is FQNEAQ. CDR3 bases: TGTGCCAGCAGCCCCAGTCGAGCGGGAGGGACCTACGAGCAGTACTTC. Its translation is CASSPSRAGGTYEQYF.

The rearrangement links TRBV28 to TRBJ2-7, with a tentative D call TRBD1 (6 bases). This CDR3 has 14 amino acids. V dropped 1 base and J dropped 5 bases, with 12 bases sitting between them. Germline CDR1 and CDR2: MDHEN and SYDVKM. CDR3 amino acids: CASSLLGQLHEQYF. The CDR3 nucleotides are TGTGCCAGCAGTTTATTAGGACAGCTCCACGAGCAGTACTTC. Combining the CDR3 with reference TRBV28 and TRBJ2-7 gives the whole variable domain DVKVTQSSRYLVKRTGEKVFLECVQDMDHENMFWYRQDPGLGLRLIYFSYDVKMKEKGDIPEGYSVSREKKERFSLILESASTNQTSMYLCASSLLGQLHEQYFGPGTRLTVT.

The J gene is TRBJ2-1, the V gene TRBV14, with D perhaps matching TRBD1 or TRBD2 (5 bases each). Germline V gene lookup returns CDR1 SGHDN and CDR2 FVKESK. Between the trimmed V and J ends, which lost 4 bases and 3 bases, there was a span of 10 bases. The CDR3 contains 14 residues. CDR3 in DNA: TGTGCCAGCAGCCTGGGACCCGGCTACAATGAGCAGTTCTTC. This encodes CASSLGPGYNEQFF.